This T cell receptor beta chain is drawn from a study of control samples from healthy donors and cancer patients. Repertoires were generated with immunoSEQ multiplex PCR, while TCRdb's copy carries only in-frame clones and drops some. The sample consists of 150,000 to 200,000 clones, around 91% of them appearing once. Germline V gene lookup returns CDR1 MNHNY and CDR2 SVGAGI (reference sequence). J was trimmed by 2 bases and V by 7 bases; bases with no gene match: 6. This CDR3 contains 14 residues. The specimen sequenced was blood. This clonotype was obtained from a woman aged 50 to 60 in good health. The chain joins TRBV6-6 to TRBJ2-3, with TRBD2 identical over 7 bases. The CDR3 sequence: CASMRGLFTDTQYF. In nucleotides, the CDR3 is TGTGCCAGCATGCGGGGACTATTCACAGATACGCAGTATTTT.